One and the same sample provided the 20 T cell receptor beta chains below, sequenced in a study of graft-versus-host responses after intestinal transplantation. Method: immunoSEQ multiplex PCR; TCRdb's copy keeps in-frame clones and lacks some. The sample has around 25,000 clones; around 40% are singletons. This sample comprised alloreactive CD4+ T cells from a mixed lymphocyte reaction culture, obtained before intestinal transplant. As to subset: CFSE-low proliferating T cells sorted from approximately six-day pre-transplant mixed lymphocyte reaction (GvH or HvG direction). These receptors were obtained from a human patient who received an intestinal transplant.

The CDR3 reads CASGSSGLSPIYGYTF. The CDR3 DNA sequence: TGTGCTAGTGGTTCCTCCGGACTCTCCCCTATCTATGGCTACACCTTC. V and J are TRBV12-5 and TRBJ1-2, with D unclear. V dropped 4 bases and J dropped 4 bases, with 19 bases sitting between them. The CDR3 sequence is 16 residues long. Germline CDR1 is LGHNT and CDR2 is FRNRAP.

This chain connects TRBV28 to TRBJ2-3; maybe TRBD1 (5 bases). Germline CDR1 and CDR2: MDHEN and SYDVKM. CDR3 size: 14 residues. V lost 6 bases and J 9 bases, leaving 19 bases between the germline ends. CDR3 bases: TGTGCCAGCAGGTGGACAATCACTACTACGACGCAGTATTTT. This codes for CASRWTITTTTQYF.

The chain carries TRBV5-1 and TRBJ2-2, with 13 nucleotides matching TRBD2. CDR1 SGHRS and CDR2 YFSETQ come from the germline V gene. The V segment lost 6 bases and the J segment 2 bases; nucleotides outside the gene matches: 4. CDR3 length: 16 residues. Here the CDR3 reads CASTGTSGVNTGELFF. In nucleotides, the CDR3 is TGCGCCAGCACCGGGACTAGCGGGGTTAACACCGGGGAGCTGTTTTTT.

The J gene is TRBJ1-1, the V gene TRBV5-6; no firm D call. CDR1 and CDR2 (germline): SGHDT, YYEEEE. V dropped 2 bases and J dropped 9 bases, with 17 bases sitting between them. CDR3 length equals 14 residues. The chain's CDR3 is CASSFKIRLAQAFF. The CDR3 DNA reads TGTGCCAGCAGCTTTAAAATCCGTCTGGCCCAAGCTTTCTTT. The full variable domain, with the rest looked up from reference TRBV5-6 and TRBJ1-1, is DAGVTQSPTHLIKTRGQQVTLRCSPKSGHDTVSWYQQALGQGPQFIFQYYEEEERQRGNFPDRFSGHQFPNYSSELNVNALLLGDSALYLCASSFKIRLAQAFFGQGTRLTVV.

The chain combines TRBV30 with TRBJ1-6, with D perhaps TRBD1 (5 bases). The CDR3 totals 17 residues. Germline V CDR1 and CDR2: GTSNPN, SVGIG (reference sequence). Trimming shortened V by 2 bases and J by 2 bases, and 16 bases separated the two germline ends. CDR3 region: CAWSLTVGLAYNSPLHF. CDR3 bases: TGTGCCTGGAGTTTGACAGTCGGATTGGCCTATAATTCACCCCTCCACTTT.

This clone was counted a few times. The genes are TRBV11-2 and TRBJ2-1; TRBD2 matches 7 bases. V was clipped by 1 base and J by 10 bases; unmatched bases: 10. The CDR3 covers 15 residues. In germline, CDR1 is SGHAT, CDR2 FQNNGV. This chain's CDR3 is CASSLAFAGVQEQFF. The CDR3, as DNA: TGTGCCAGCAGCTTAGCTTTCGCGGGAGTGCAGGAGCAGTTCTTC.

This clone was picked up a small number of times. CDR3 residues: CASSLVWLAGIQQYF. Written as DNA, the CDR3 is TGTGCCAGCAGCTTAGTATGGCTAGCGGGAATCCAGCAGTACTTC. V is TRBV11-3 and J is TRBJ2-7, with TRBD2 matching over 9 bases. The CDR3 loop spans 15 amino acids. With 1 base clipped from V and 8 bases from J, the junction kept 9 bases outside the gene matches. Germline CDR1 reads SGHNT; CDR2 reads YENEEA.

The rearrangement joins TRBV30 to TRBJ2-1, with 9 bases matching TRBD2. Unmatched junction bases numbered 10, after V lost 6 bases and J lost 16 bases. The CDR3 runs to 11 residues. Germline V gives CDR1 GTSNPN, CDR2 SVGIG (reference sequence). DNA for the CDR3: TGTGCCTGCAGGACTAGCGTGGTAACCTTCTTC. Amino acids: CACRTSVVTFF.

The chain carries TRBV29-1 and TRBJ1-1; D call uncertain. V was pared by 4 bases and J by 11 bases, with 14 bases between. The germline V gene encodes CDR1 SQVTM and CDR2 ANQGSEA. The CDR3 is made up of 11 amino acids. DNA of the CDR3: TGCAGCGTTGTGCTTTGGGAGGTCGCTTTCTTT. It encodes CSVVLWEVAFF.

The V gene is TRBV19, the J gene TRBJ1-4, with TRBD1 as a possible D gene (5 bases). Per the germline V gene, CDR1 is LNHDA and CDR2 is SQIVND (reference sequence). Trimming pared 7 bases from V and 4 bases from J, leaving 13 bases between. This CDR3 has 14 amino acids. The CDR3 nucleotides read TGTGCCAGTAAGGACCCCCAGGGTAATGAAAAACTGTTTTTT. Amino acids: CASKDPQGNEKLFF.

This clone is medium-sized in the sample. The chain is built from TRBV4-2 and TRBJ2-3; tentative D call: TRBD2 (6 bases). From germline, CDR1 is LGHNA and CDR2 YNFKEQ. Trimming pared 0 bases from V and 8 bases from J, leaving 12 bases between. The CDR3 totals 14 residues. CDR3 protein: CASSQDPGGGTQYF. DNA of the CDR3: TGTGCCAGCAGCCAAGATCCCGGGGGAGGTACGCAGTATTTT.

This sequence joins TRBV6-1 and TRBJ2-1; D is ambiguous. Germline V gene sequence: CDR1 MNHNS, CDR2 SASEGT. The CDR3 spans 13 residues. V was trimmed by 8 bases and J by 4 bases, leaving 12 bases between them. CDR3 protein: CASGTGLYNEQFF. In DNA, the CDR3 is TGTGCCAGCGGTACCGGTTTATACAATGAGCAGTTCTTC.

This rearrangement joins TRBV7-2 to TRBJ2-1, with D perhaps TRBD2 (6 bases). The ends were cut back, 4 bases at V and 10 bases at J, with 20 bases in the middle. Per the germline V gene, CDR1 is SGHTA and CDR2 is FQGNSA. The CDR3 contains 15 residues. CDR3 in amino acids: CASSSAGTRSGEQFF. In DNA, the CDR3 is TGTGCCAGCAGCTCTGCGGGAACCAGATCGGGGGAGCAGTTCTTC. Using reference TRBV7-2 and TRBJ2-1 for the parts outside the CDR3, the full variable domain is GAGVSQSPSNKVTEKGKDVELRCDPISGHTALYWYRQSLGQGLEFLIYFQGNSAPDKSGLPSDRFSAERTGGSVSTLTIQRTQQEDSAVYLCASSSAGTRSGEQFFGPGTRLTVL.

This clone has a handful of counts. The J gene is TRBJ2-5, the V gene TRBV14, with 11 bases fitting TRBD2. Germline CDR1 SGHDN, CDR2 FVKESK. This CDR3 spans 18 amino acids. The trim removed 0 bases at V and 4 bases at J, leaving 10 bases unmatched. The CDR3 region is CASSQETLGLADLETQYF. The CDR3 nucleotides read TGTGCCAGCAGCCAAGAAACCTTGGGACTAGCGGATCTAGAGACCCAGTACTTC.

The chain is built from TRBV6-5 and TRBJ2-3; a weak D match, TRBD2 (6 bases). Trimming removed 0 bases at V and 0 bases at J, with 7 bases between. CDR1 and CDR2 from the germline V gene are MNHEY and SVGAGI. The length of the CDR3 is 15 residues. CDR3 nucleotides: TGTGCCAGCAGTTACTCCGGGACTAGCACAGATACGCAGTATTTT. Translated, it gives CASSYSGTSTDTQYF.

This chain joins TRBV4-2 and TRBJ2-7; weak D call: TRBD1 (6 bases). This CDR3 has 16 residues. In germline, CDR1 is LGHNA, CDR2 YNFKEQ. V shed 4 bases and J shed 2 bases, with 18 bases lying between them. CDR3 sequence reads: CASSLWGRGQAYEQYF. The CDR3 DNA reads TGTGCCAGCAGCCTGTGGGGCAGGGGACAAGCCTACGAGCAGTACTTC.

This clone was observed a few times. The CDR3 here is CASSLAWEQYF. In nucleotides, the CDR3 is TGTGCCAGCAGTCTTGCGTGGGAGCAGTACTTC. V gene TRBV28 combines with J gene TRBJ2-7, with D unresolved. The germline CDR1 and CDR2 sequences are MDHEN and SYDVKM. The CDR3 spans 11 residues. V lost 5 bases and J lost 7, with 9 bases in between.

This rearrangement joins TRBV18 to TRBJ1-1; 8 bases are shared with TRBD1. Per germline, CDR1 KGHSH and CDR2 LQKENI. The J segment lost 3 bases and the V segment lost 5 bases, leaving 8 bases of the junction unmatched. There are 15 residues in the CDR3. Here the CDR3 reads CASSVDRGPYTEAFF. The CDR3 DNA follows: TGTGCCAGCTCAGTTGACAGGGGTCCCTACACTGAAGCTTTCTTT.

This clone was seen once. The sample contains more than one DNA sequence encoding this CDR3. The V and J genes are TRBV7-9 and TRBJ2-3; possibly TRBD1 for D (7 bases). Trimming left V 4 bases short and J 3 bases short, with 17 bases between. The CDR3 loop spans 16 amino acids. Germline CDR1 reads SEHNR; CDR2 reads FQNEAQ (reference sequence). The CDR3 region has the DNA TGTGCCAGCAGCTCATCCGCAGGGGGGTTAACAGATACGCAGTATTTT. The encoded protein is CASSSSAGGLTDTQYF.

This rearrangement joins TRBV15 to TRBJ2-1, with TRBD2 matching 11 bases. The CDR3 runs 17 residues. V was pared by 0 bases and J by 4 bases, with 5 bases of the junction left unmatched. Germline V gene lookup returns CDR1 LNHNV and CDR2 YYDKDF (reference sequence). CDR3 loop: CATSRDPRLAGYNEQFF. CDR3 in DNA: TGTGCCACCAGCAGAGATCCCAGACTAGCGGGATACAATGAGCAGTTCTTC.